The TCR beta chain described here comes from a study of long-term antiretroviral therapy in people with HIV. On this clone: Its matching antigen is unknown.

Study-level findings and limits: ART adherence, viral resistance and therapy changes went unrecorded. Within the repertoire, clones expanded before ART were dominant at all time points.

In each sample, roughly 1-10 million cryopreserved PBMC were present before DNA extraction. With 5 bases clipped from V and 1 base from J, the junction kept 12 bases outside the gene matches. The CDR3 extends over 17 amino acids. Per germline, CDR1 SGHTA and CDR2 FQGNSA. Survey-level resolution applied to immunoSEQ assay v3.0. TCRdb's copy holds only in-frame clones and misses some; the assay was immunoSEQ multiplex PCR. The sample shows about 39,000 clones, approximately 86% of them seen only once. This material consisted of unsorted PBMCs, taken just before starting antiretroviral therapy. This receptor was identified in a woman in her late teens or twenties with HIV. V and J are TRBV7-2 and TRBJ2-5; TRBD2 agrees at 8 bases. In DNA form, the CDR3 reads TGTGCCAGCAGCCAGCGCCTGGCTAGCGGGCGCCAAGAGACCCAGTACTTC. As protein: CASSQRLASGRQETQYF.